This TCR beta chain was captured in a study of cytomegalovirus exposure and HLA in healthy donors. V was cut by 4 bases and J by 6 bases, with 13 bases left in between. The germline V gene encodes CDR1 MRHNA and CDR2 SNTAGT. This CDR3 contains 13 residues. Study-wide results and caveats: Later analysis suggested links between common viral pathogens and several top significant clusters.

Use of 60 Vbeta and 13 Jbeta primers characterized the PCR. Assay used: immunoSEQ multiplex PCR; TCRdb lists only in-frame clones, some missing. The data hold approximately 59,000 clones, with approximately 60% observed a single time. Regarding this clone: Its matching antigen is unknown.

The sequenced material came from PBMCs. The chain joins TRBV6-4 to TRBJ2-7; D remains unclear. The source is a man younger than 40 in good health and CMV-seronegative. The CDR3 spells CASSVLLPCEQYF. In DNA form, the CDR3 reads TGTGCCAGCAGTGTCCTCCTCCCCTGCGAGCAGTACTTC.